These 22 T cell receptor beta chains originate from one sample sequenced in a study of Graves' ophthalmopathy and Graves' hyperthyroidism. The study amplified TCR beta CDR3 regions using RNA transcripts. RT-PCR in the first round used HTBI primers; a second-round multiplex PCR followed. TCRdb itself ran the multiplex PCR reads through MiXCR, one entry per CDR3 protein. The sample shows roughly 350,000 distinct CDR3 sequences, roughly 17% of them seen only once. The source material was peripheral blood. The receptor set was obtained from an adult woman with stable Graves' hyperthyroidism.

This clonotype came up many times. The genes are TRBV20-1 and TRBJ1-1, with 9 positions matching TRBD1. Germline V gene sequence: CDR1 DFQATT, CDR2 SNEGSKA (reference sequence). The V and J ends lost 4 bases and 6 bases, in that order; junction bases with no gene match: 6. This CDR3 spans 13 amino acids. The CDR3 loop reads CSAITGGRPEAFF. The CDR3 nucleotides read TGCAGTGCTATTACAGGGGGCCGGCCTGAAGCTTTCTTT.

This clonotype has a count of ten or more. V is TRBV7-2 and J is TRBJ2-4; D may be TRBD2 (5 bases). V shed 1 base and J shed 2 bases, with 15 bases lying between them. CDR1 is SGHTA and CDR2 is FQGNSA in the germline V gene. The CDR3 is 17 amino acids. CDR3 protein: CASSLVPGMAPKNIQYF. The CDR3 DNA reads TGTGCCAGCAGCTTAGTACCCGGGATGGCCCCCAAAAACATTCAGTACTTC.

There are a few counts of this clonotype. V and J are TRBV6-1 and TRBJ1-2; a possible D gene is TRBD1 (5 bases). CDR3 size: 15 residues. CDR1 and CDR2 (germline): MNHNS, SASEGT. The V end was cut by 3 bases, the J end by 3 bases, with 14 bases between. CDR3 DNA sequence: TGTGCCAGCAGTGAGGGAGGGGACGGAGACTATGGCTACACCTTC. Translating it yields CASSEGGDGDYGYTF.

V is TRBV29-1 and J is TRBJ2-5; the D gene could be TRBD1 or TRBD2 (5 bases each). V was cut by 6 bases and J by 6 bases, with 20 bases left in between. Germline lookup yields CDR1 SQVTM and CDR2 ANQGSEA. The CDR3 has 14 amino acids. CDR3 coding DNA: TGCAGCGTCCCGACGGGGCAGGGTGGGAAGACCCAGTACTTC. This translates into CSVPTGQGGKTQYF. Complete variable domain (other parts from reference TRBV29-1 and TRBJ2-5): SAVISQKPSRDICQRGTSLTIQCQVDSQVTMMFWYRQQPGQSLTLIATANQGSEATYESGFVIDKFPISRPNLTFSTLTVSNMSPEDSSIYLCSVPTGQGGKTQYFGPGTRLLVL.

This clonotype came up a few times. The V and J genes are TRBV11-2 and TRBJ2-5, with a possible D match to TRBD2 (6 bases). V was shortened by 3 bases and J by 4 bases, with 15 bases between the two germline ends. From germline, CDR1 is SGHAT and CDR2 FQNNGV. This CDR3 is 15 amino acids long. The CDR3 reads CASSFTGTPRETQYF. CDR3 coding DNA: TGTGCCAGCAGCTTCACCGGGACTCCGCGAGAGACCCAGTACTTC. Full variable domain (outside the CDR3, taken from reference TRBV11-2 and TRBJ2-5): EAGVAQSPRYKIIEKRQSVAFWCNPISGHATLYWYQQILGQGPKLLIQFQNNGVVDDSQLPKDRFSAERLKGVDSTLKIQPAKLEDSAVYLCASSFTGTPRETQYFGPGTRLLVL.

The rearrangement uses TRBV28 and TRBJ2-5; maybe TRBD1 (5 bases). This CDR3 has 14 amino acids. Deletions cut 8 bases from V and 1 base from J, with 14 bases between. Germline loops: CDR1 MDHEN, CDR2 SYDVKM. CDR3 protein: CASFQGNRQETQYF. In DNA form, the CDR3 reads TGTGCCAGCTTTCAGGGAAATCGCCAAGAGACCCAGTACTTC.

This clonotype was picked up many times. This chain uses TRBV5-1 with TRBJ2-7, with D tentatively TRBD2 (6 bases). Trimming removed 5 bases at V and 1 base at J, with 10 bases between. CDR1 and CDR2 from the germline V gene are SGHRS and YFSETQ. The CDR3 runs 13 residues. DNA of the CDR3: TGCGCCAGCAGTACCGCGGGATCCTACGAGCAGTACTTC. Encoded protein: CASSTAGSYEQYF.

The J gene is TRBJ2-5, the V gene TRBV6-2 or TRBV6-3; 8 bases agree with TRBD2. J gave up 1 base and V 6 bases, and 13 bases lay outside the gene matches. The CDR3 is 17 residues long. CDR1 and CDR2 (germline): MNHEY, SVGEGT. Here the CDR3 DNA reads TGTGCCAGCAGCCTACGCCCTTTGGCGGGGGGCCAAGAGACCCAGTACTTC. This codes for CASSLRPLAGGQETQYF.

This clonotype was counted at least ten times. The CDR3 sequence: CASKTGAGEYYEQYF. The CDR3 DNA is TGTGCCAGCAAAACCGGGGCGGGGGAGTACTACGAGCAGTACTTC. The J gene is TRBJ2-7, the V gene TRBV6-1; TRBD2 matches 7 bases. Germline V CDR1 and CDR2: MNHNS, SASEGT. V trimming: 7 bases; J trimming: 3 bases; junction bases outside the gene matches: 12. This CDR3 has 15 residues.

This clonotype was seen at least ten times. A junction end diverges from the germline sequence, so it may reflect a read error. This chain uses TRBV7-7 with TRBJ2-5; 7 bases are a match to TRBD2. Germline V CDR1 and CDR2: SSHAT, FNYEAQ (reference sequence). The CDR3 has 13 residues. CDR3 amino acids: CASSRTRLETQYF. The CDR3 bases are TGTGCTAGCAGCCGGACTAGACTAGAGACCCAGTACTTC.

The CDR3 nucleotides read TGTGCCAGCAGACACTGGACGGACGGAAACACCATATATTTT. It translates to CASRHWTDGNTIYF. The chain employs TRBV11-2 and TRBJ1-3; D is undetermined. This CDR3 region has 14 residues. Between the trimmed V and J ends, which lost 6 bases and 4 bases, there was a span of 13 bases. Germline values: CDR1 SGHAT, CDR2 FQNNGV.

This clonotype was counted ten times or more. The chain is built from TRBV20-1 and TRBJ2-7; no reliable D call. The CDR3 sequence is 13 residues long. Trimming left V 0 bases short and J 7 bases short, with 13 bases between. Germline V gene lookup returns CDR1 DFQATT and CDR2 SNEGSKA (reference sequence). Written as DNA, the CDR3 is TGCAGTGCTAGAGATACGGCTAATCTTGAGCAGTACTTC. It translates to CSARDTANLEQYF.

This clonotype was seen many times. The genes are TRBV5-1 and TRBJ2-7; 10 bases align to TRBD2. Per the germline V gene, CDR1 is SGHRS and CDR2 is YFSETQ. The V gene end was trimmed by 5 bases and the J gene end by 4 bases; junction bases not matched to a gene: 9. CDR3 length: 15 amino acids. The CDR3 DNA sequence: TGCGCCAGCAGACCTCAGCTAGCGGGAGCGTACGAGCAGTACTTC. Protein: CASRPQLAGAYEQYF.

This clonotype has a count of ten or more. The chain recombines TRBV20-1 with TRBJ2-7; TRBD2 might be the D (7 bases). Trimming removed 6 bases from V and 3 bases from J, with 21 bases in between. The CDR3 extends over 15 amino acids. Looked up from germline, CDR1 is DFQATT and CDR2 is SNEGSKA (reference sequence). The CDR3 spells CSAAGGGGFSYEQYF. In nucleotides, the CDR3 is TGCAGTGCCGCCGGTGGGGGGGGCTTTAGCTACGAGCAGTACTTC.

This clonotype was seen ten or more times. The chain has TRBV10-1 and TRBJ1-5; D call uncertain. Trimming pared 8 bases from V and 9 bases from J, leaving 14 bases between. Germline loops: CDR1 WNHNN, CDR2 SYGVQD (reference sequence). CDR3 length equals 12 residues. In nucleotides, the CDR3 is TGCGCCAGCTCCGAGTCCGGGATGCCCCAGCATTTT. Translating it yields CASSESGMPQHF.

This clonotype was seen ten or more times. The J gene is TRBJ1-1, the V gene TRBV7-2; the D gene is possibly TRBD1 (5 bases). This CDR3 is 15 amino acids long. V lost 5 bases to trimming and J lost 0 bases, with 13 bases between them. CDR1 and CDR2 from the germline V gene are SGHTA and FQGNSA. CDR3 bases: TGTGCCAGCAGCCCCCAGGGACTGCTGAACACTGAAGCTTTCTTT. Encoded protein: CASSPQGLLNTEAFF.

This clonotype was seen many times. The chain recombines TRBV29-1 with TRBJ1-1; TRBD1 aligns across 7 bases. After removal of 7 bases from V and 10 bases from J, the junction contained 12 bases not matched to a gene. Germline CDR1 SQVTM, CDR2 ANQGSEA. This CDR3 has 12 residues. The DNA for the CDR3 is TGCAGCGCATTCACACAGGGGAGGGGAGCTTTCTTT. This encodes CSAFTQGRGAFF.

The sample holds many counts of this clonotype. The gene calls are TRBV6-5 and TRBJ2-2, with D hard to call. The CDR3 runs 13 residues. V lost 0 bases and J lost 7, with 6 bases in between. Germline V gives CDR1 MNHEY, CDR2 SVGAGI. The CDR3, as DNA: TGTGCCAGCAGTTACTCTTCGTACGGGGAGCTGTTTTTT. Its translation is CASSYSSYGELFF.

This clonotype was observed many times. This sequence joins TRBV20-1 and TRBJ2-7; 13 bases fit TRBD2. V lost 6 bases to trimming and J lost 2 bases; unmatched junction nucleotides: 7. This CDR3 comprises 15 residues. The germline gives CDR1 DFQATT, CDR2 SNEGSKA (reference sequence). The DNA for the CDR3 is TGCAGTGCCGCGGCGGGGACTAGCGGGACCTACGAGCAGTACTTC. Its translation: CSAAAGTSGTYEQYF.

This clonotype has more than one count but fewer than ten. The chain uses TRBV5-1 and TRBJ2-4; 8 positions match TRBD2. Germline CDR1 reads SGHRS; CDR2 reads YFSETQ. After removal of 6 bases from V and 6 bases from J, the junction contained 11 bases not matched to a gene. This CDR3 has 15 residues. The CDR3 region has the DNA TGCGCCAGCACCTCCGGACGGGAGGGCCGAAACATTCAGTACTTC. Protein sequence: CASTSGREGRNIQYF.

This clonotype was counted many times. J is TRBJ2-5 and V is TRBV5-8; 7 bases agree with TRBD1. CDR1 SGHTS and CDR2 YDEGEE come from the germline V gene. This CDR3 is built from 14 residues. V was clipped by 4 bases and J by 1 base; unmatched bases: 4. For the CDR3, the DNA is TGTGCCAGCAGCCCACAGGGGCTCCAAGAGACCCAGTACTTC. It encodes CASSPQGLQETQYF.

This clonotype occurred many times. The rearrangement uses TRBV25-1 and TRBJ2-7; 9 bases are a match to TRBD1. Germline trimming cut 4 bases from V and 3 bases from J; bases unmatched to any gene: 7. In germline, CDR1 is MGHDK, CDR2 SYGVNS. This CDR3 is built from 15 residues. The DNA of the CDR3 is TGTGCCAGCAGTGCGCCGGGACAGGGCGTCTACGAGCAGTACTTC. Amino acids: CASSAPGQGVYEQYF.